Following are 31 T cell receptor beta chains from one sample sequenced in a study of T cells in Graves' hyperthyroidism and ophthalmopathy. Amplified TCR beta CDR3 regions came from RNA transcripts. TCR CDR3 underwent first-round RT-PCR with the HTBI primer set. TCRdb recomputed calls from the multiplex PCR reads with MiXCR, one row per CDR3 protein. The top ten hold roughly 19% of the sample, which has about 570,000 distinct CDR3 sequences, 40% to 55% seen once. Sequencing used peripheral blood or thyroid tissue (not recorded which). Receptors originate from an adult woman with Graves' disease, either hyperthyroidism or ophthalmopathy (not recorded which).

In this sample, this clonotype turned up many times. The chain joins TRBV2 to TRBJ2-2; no reliable D call. The CDR3 is 15 residues long. In germline, CDR1 is SNHLY, CDR2 FYNNEI. Trimming removed 8 bases at V and 1 base at J, with 14 bases between. The CDR3 loop is CASAWALGNTGELFF. As DNA, the CDR3 is TGTGCCAGCGCGTGGGCGTTAGGGAACACCGGGGAGCTGTTTTTT.

This clonotype appeared a few times. The chain employs TRBV15 and TRBJ1-6; 7 nucleotides line up with TRBD1. Germline CDR1 reads LNHNV; CDR2 reads YYDKDF (reference sequence). Trimming cost V 1 base and J 7 bases; bases outside gene matches: 10. The CDR3 is 17 residues long. DNA for the CDR3: TGTGCCACCAGCAGAGCCCCAAGACAGGGTGGCAATTCACCCCTCCACTTT. Encoded protein: CATSRAPRQGGNSPLHF.

The chain recombines TRBV6-1 with TRBJ2-1; D remains ambiguous. With 1 base removed from V and 2 bases from J, the gap between germline ends came to 9 bases. The CDR3 consists of 15 residues. The germline CDR1 and CDR2 sequences are MNHNS and SASEGT. The chain's CDR3 is CASSEGLPPYNEQFF. CDR3 nucleotide sequence: TGTGCCAGCAGTGAAGGACTGCCGCCCTACAATGAGCAGTTCTTC.

This clonotype was detected many times. V gene TRBV4-1 combines with J gene TRBJ1-1; a weak D match, TRBD1 (6 bases). Germline assignment: CDR1 MGHRA and CDR2 YSYEKL. Trimming pared 0 bases from V and 7 bases from J, leaving 12 bases between. The CDR3 totals 14 residues. The CDR3 DNA reads as TGCGCCAGCAGCCAAGAAGGGGGGGCCATTGAAGCTTTCTTT. Protein: CASSQEGGAIEAFF.

This clonotype was seen repeatedly, ten times or more. For the CDR3, the DNA is TGTGCCGTTCCCGGGGGGGGGAAGGATGGCTACACCTTC. It codes for CAVPGGGKDGYTF. The chain uses TRBV12-3 or TRBV12-4 and TRBJ1-2; D possibly corresponds to TRBD1 (5 bases). Trimming left V 11 bases short and J 6 bases short, with 19 bases between. This CDR3 region has 13 residues.

This clonotype was seen repeatedly, ten times or more. This chain uses TRBV2 with TRBJ1-1; 7 positions agree with TRBD1. This CDR3 is 13 amino acids long. The trim removed 7 bases at V and 3 bases at J, leaving 5 bases unmatched. Germline V CDR1 and CDR2: SNHLY, FYNNEI. The CDR3 nucleotides are TGTGCCAGCACTAGGGACAGTCACACTGAAGCTTTCTTT. Translation: CASTRDSHTEAFF.

V is TRBV15 and J is TRBJ2-6, with D perhaps being TRBD1 or TRBD2 (5 bases each). CDR1 and CDR2 (germline): LNHNV, YYDKDF (reference sequence). The CDR3 runs 15 residues. Trimming pared 8 bases from V and 1 base from J, leaving 12 bases between. The CDR3 nucleotides read TGTGCCACCCGGGGCACGGGTTCTGGGGCCAACGTCCTGACTTTC. Amino acid sequence: CATRGTGSGANVLTF.

This chain connects TRBV20-1 to TRBJ2-5; perhaps TRBD2 as D (5 bases). The V end was cut by 2 bases, the J end by 4 bases, with 14 bases between. This CDR3 has 14 residues. Per the germline V gene, CDR1 is DFQATT and CDR2 is SNEGSKA (reference sequence). Written as DNA, the CDR3 is TGCAGTGCTAGACTGAGGACGCGGGTAGAGACCCAGTACTTC. Protein sequence: CSARLRTRVETQYF.

At least ten counts were recorded for this clonotype. The chain links TRBV28 to TRBJ2-7, with 9 bases identical to TRBD1. The CDR3 runs to 14 residues. Germline-derived CDR1 and CDR2 are MDHEN and SYDVKM. With 5 bases clipped from V and 5 bases from J, the junction kept 7 bases outside the gene matches. The CDR3 loop is CASSLYGTGNEQYF. The DNA for the CDR3 is TGTGCCAGCAGTCTCTACGGGACAGGGAACGAGCAGTACTTC.

This clonotype was picked up a small number of times. The chain carries TRBV28 and TRBJ2-5; no reliable D call. From germline, CDR1 is MDHEN and CDR2 SYDVKM. This CDR3 is built from 13 residues. V was clipped by 5 bases and J by 5 bases, with 12 bases between them. CDR3 nucleotides: TGTGCCAGCAGTCCCCCCCGCTCGGAGACCCAGTACTTC. This translates into CASSPPRSETQYF.

This clonotype was found many times. The J gene is TRBJ2-7, the V gene TRBV20-1, with TRBD1 identical over 12 bases. The CDR3 runs to 16 residues. The V and J ends lost 0 bases and 6 bases, in that order; junction bases with no gene match: 9. The germline V gene encodes CDR1 DFQATT and CDR2 SNEGSKA (reference sequence). For the CDR3, the DNA is TGCAGTGCTAGAGATCCTGGGACAGGGGGCTGGGGCGAGCAGTACTTC. Translated, it gives CSARDPGTGGWGEQYF.

The chain links TRBV7-3 to TRBJ2-5, with TRBD2 matching over 7 bases. Germline V gene sequence: CDR1 SGHTA, CDR2 FQGTGA. CDR3 length: 15 residues. V lost 5 bases and J lost 5; bases outside the gene matches: 11. The CDR3 sequence is CASSPDVGGPETQYF. CDR3 DNA: TGTGCCAGCAGCCCCGACGTGGGAGGGCCTGAGACCCAGTACTTC.

This clonotype occurred once. V and J are TRBV7-2 and TRBJ2-2; TRBD2 matches 9 bases. The CDR3 is made up of 15 amino acids. Germline trimming cut 3 bases from V and 6 bases from J; bases unmatched to any gene: 5. Germline CDR1 and CDR2: SGHTA and FQGNSA. The CDR3 loop reads CASSFLAGEAGELFF. The CDR3 DNA is TGTGCCAGCAGCTTTTTAGCGGGAGAAGCCGGGGAGCTGTTTTTT.

In regard to this clonotype: Mismatch with germline at one junction end may stem from a read error. V is TRBV10-3 and J is TRBJ1-2, with D maybe TRBD1 (5 bases). This CDR3 has 13 amino acids. Per germline, CDR1 ENHRY and CDR2 SYGVKD. The CDR3 loop reads CAINSGGDYSYTF. The CDR3 DNA is TGTGCCATCAACTCCGGGGGAGACTATAGCTACACCTTC.

This sequence joins TRBV12-3 or TRBV12-4 and TRBJ1-2; D not resolved. Trimming left V 3 bases short and J 1 base short, with 9 bases between. This CDR3 contains 14 residues. This chain's CDR3 is CASSFGRSNYGYTF. The CDR3 region has the DNA TGTGCCAGCAGTTTCGGACGGAGTAACTATGGCTACACCTTC.

The CDR3 region is CAIREAETQYF. In DNA, the CDR3 is TGTGCCATCAGGGAAGCTGAGACCCAGTACTTC. V and J are TRBV10-3 and TRBJ2-5, with unresolved D. CDR3 size: 11 residues. Germline assignment: CDR1 ENHRY and CDR2 SYGVKD. Trimming pared 6 bases from V and 5 bases from J, leaving 7 bases between.

This rearrangement joins TRBV28 to TRBJ1-2; D possibly corresponds to TRBD1 (6 bases). In germline, CDR1 is MDHEN, CDR2 SYDVKM. The CDR3 contains 14 residues. Trimming cost V 6 bases and J 8 bases, with 19 bases left between them. The CDR3 region is CASSLAPGAGGYTF. CDR3 in DNA: TGTGCCAGCAGCCTCGCCCCGGGGGCTGGAGGCTACACCTTC.

The chain links TRBV24-1 to TRBJ1-5, with a weak D call TRBD1 (5 bases). Deletions cut 8 bases from V and 5 bases from J, with 15 bases between. The CDR3 contains 14 residues. Germline CDR1 reads KGHDR; CDR2 reads SFDVKD. Here the CDR3 DNA reads TGTGCCACCACGATCGGGGGAGAGGATCAGCCCCAGCATTTT. This sequence encodes CATTIGGEDQPQHF.

This clonotype has more than one count but fewer than ten. The CDR3 nucleotides read TGTGCCAGCAGCTTCGGGAACTTGGGGACCCAGTACTTC. It translates to CASSFGNLGTQYF. The rearrangement joins TRBV7-9 to TRBJ2-5; D might be TRBD2 (5 bases). Trimming took off 3 bases at V and 7 bases at J, with 12 bases between the two ends. CDR3 length: 13 amino acids. Germline values: CDR1 SEHNR, CDR2 FQNEAQ (reference sequence). Together with reference TRBV7-9 and TRBJ2-5, the CDR3 gives the full variable domain: DTGVSQNPRHKITKRGQNVTFRCDPISEHNRLYWYRQTLGQGPEFLTYFQNEAQLEKSRLLSDRFSAERPKGSFSTLEIQRTEQGDSAMYLCASSFGNLGTQYFGPGTRLLVL.

The rearrangement uses TRBV9 and TRBJ2-3, with D possibly TRBD1 on 6 matching bases. V dropped 0 bases and J dropped 4 bases, with 15 bases sitting between them. The CDR3 consists of 16 residues. Germline CDR1 and CDR2: SGDLS and YYNGEE. This CDR3 reads CASSVDTGQRADTQYF. The CDR3 DNA is TGTGCCAGCAGCGTAGATACAGGACAGAGAGCAGATACGCAGTATTTT.

The CDR3 spells CASSAQLAAYEHF. CDR3 bases: TGTGCCAGCAGTGCCCAGCTAGCGGCCTACGAGCATTTT. V and J are TRBV2 and TRBJ1-5, with D unresolved. CDR1 SNHLY and CDR2 FYNNEI come from the germline V gene. The CDR3 has 13 amino acids. The V and J ends lost 4 bases and 14 bases respectively, with 18 bases between them.

The chain's CDR3 is CASSLSQWGNEQFF. The CDR3 bases are TGTGCCAGCAGCTTAAGTCAGTGGGGGAATGAGCAGTTCTTC. The chain is built from TRBV11-2 and TRBJ2-1; perhaps D is TRBD1 or TRBD2 (5 bases each). Trimming removed 2 bases from V and 7 bases from J, with 12 bases in between. Germline V lookup: CDR1 SGHAT, CDR2 FQNNGV. This CDR3 contains 14 residues. Looking up the rest from reference TRBV11-2 and TRBJ2-1 gives the full variable domain: EAGVAQSPRYKIIEKRQSVAFWCNPISGHATLYWYQQILGQGPKLLIQFQNNGVVDDSQLPKDRFSAERLKGVDSTLKIQPAKLEDSAVYLCASSLSQWGNEQFFGPGTRLTVL.

This clonotype was counted many times. The chain uses TRBV5-1 and TRBJ1-6; no clear D gene. Germline V gives CDR1 SGHRS, CDR2 YFSETQ. V was pared by 3 bases and J by 7 bases, with 14 bases between. The CDR3 has 15 amino acids. The CDR3 coding sequence is TGCGCCAGCAGCTCCCTCTCTGCGGAAAATTCACCCCTCCACTTT. It translates to CASSSLSAENSPLHF.

This chain links TRBV11-2 with TRBJ2-5; weak D call: TRBD2 (6 bases). The CDR3 loop spans 13 amino acids. V gave up 7 bases and J gave up 5 bases, with 14 bases separating them. Germline assignment: CDR1 SGHAT and CDR2 FQNNGV. CDR3 nucleotides: TGTGCCAGCACGGGCGGCGGGGTGGAGACCCAGTACTTC. Translating gives CASTGGGVETQYF.

This clonotype was seen at least ten times. The chain links TRBV2 to TRBJ1-2; maybe TRBD1 (5 bases). V lost 3 bases to trimming and J lost 8 bases, with 19 bases between them. In germline, CDR1 is SNHLY, CDR2 FYNNEI. CDR3 length: 15 residues. CDR3 in amino acids: CASSDQGKISGGYTF. Here the CDR3 DNA reads TGTGCCAGCAGTGATCAGGGAAAAATTTCTGGGGGCTACACCTTC.

There are many counts of this clonotype. The chain couples TRBV4-1 to TRBJ2-5; D gene uncertain. Germline V gene sequence: CDR1 MGHRA, CDR2 YSYEKL. This CDR3 comprises 15 residues. Between the trimmed V and J ends, which lost 2 bases and 5 bases, there was a span of 15 bases. The CDR3 DNA sequence: TGCGCCAGCAGCCAAAGACACCCACGGGCGGAGACCCAGTACTTC. It specifies CASSQRHPRAETQYF.

The chain joins TRBV20-1 to TRBJ1-5; 8 positions agree with TRBD1. The CDR3 covers 15 residues. In germline, CDR1 is DFQATT, CDR2 SNEGSKA (reference sequence). The V segment lost 6 bases and the J segment 1 base; nucleotides outside the gene matches: 8. The CDR3 DNA reads as TGCAGTGCCCCCTCCGGGACAGGAAGCAATCAGCCCCAGCATTTT. Its protein is CSAPSGTGSNQPQHF.

This clonotype was picked up many times. V gene TRBV5-1 combines with J gene TRBJ2-2; 8 nucleotides agree with TRBD1. This CDR3 is built from 15 residues. V trimming: 4 bases; J trimming: 7 bases; junction bases outside the gene matches: 9. Germline V gene data show CDR1 as SGHRS and CDR2 as YFSETQ. CDR3 sequence (DNA): TGCGCCAGCAGCGTGAGACAGGGGTTCGGCGGGGAGCTGTTTTTT. Protein: CASSVRQGFGGELFF.

This chain uses TRBV7-2 with TRBJ2-3; D unclear. Germline CDR1 is SGHTA and CDR2 is FQGNSA. This CDR3 has 16 amino acids. V was shortened by 1 base and J by 4 bases, with 15 bases between the two germline ends. In DNA, the CDR3 is TGTGCCAGCAGCTTAGGGGCCTCTCCGAGAGCAGATACGCAGTATTTT. This sequence encodes CASSLGASPRADTQYF.

The chain couples TRBV2 to TRBJ2-3; tentative D call: TRBD1 (5 bases). CDR3 length: 15 amino acids. The germline V gene has CDR1 SNHLY and CDR2 FYNNEI. V was shortened by 4 bases and J by 0 bases, with 11 bases between the two germline ends. Here the CDR3 DNA reads TGTGCCAGCAGTGCCCGGACAAGTAGCACAGATACGCAGTATTTT. It translates to CASSARTSSTDTQYF.

V and J are TRBV20-1 and TRBJ1-1, with 9 bases fitting TRBD1. From germline, CDR1 is DFQATT and CDR2 SNEGSKA (reference sequence). Germline trimming cut 5 bases from V and 6 bases from J; bases unmatched to any gene: 13. There are 15 residues in the CDR3. The CDR3 DNA follows: TGCAGTGCTGCGGGACAGGGAATCTTTGTTGCTGAAGCTTTCTTT. Translation gives CSAAGQGIFVAEAFF.